Listed below are T cell receptor beta chains from one sample, sequenced in a study of identical twins. Each CDR3 protein gets one entry after TCRdb re-called the 5' RACE reads with MiXCR. The profile shows hundreds of thousands of distinct CDR3 sequences, roughly an eighth of them singletons. These data were also reused for a study on yellow fever vaccine responses in identical twins.

The specimen sequenced was PBMCs. The receptors were gathered from a woman aged 18-29 years in good health. The CDR3 runs from the conserved cysteine through the conserved F or W. The D gene is left open where the match is weak. Where a row states a size, it is once, few, many or the class of an expanded clone; other rows omit it.

d_gene: TRBD1; v_gene: TRBV12-3/TRBV12-4; j_gene: TRBJ2-7; abundance: NA; CDR3aa: CASSRQPRDRAYEQYF; CDR3nt: TGTGCCAGCAGTCGACAGCCGCGGGACAGGGCCTACGAGCAGTACTTC
d_gene: NA; v_gene: TRBV5-1; j_gene: TRBJ2-2; abundance: few; CDR3aa: CASSPYLLASTGELFF; CDR3nt: TGCGCCAGCAGCCCCTACCTTCTAGCGAGCACCGGGGAGCTGTTTTTT
d_gene: NA; v_gene: TRBV5-1; j_gene: TRBJ2-1; abundance: few; CDR3aa: CASSPETTGLEQFF; CDR3nt: TGCGCCAGCAGTCCGGAAACTACGGGACTTGAGCAGTTCTTC
d_gene: TRBD2; v_gene: TRBV5-1; j_gene: TRBJ2-2; abundance: few; CDR3aa: CASSEERGGLAGELFF; CDR3nt: TGCGCCAGCAGCGAGGAGCGGGGGGGCCTTGCCGGGGAGCTGTTTTTT
d_gene: TRBD1; v_gene: TRBV14; j_gene: TRBJ2-2; abundance: many; CDR3aa: CASSQPQGAGELFF; CDR3nt: TGTGCCAGCAGCCAACCACAGGGGGCCGGGGAGCTGTTTTTT
d_gene: TRBD1; v_gene: TRBV12-3/TRBV12-4; j_gene: TRBJ2-6; abundance: many; CDR3aa: CASSSRTGTGANVLTF; CDR3nt: TGTGCCAGCAGTTCCCGGACAGGAACTGGGGCCAACGTCCTGACTTTC
d_gene: NA; v_gene: TRBV24-1; j_gene: TRBJ2-3; abundance: few; CDR3aa: CATSDFLTDTQYF; CDR3nt: TGTGCCACCAGTGATTTTCTCACAGATACGCAGTATTTT
d_gene: TRBD1; v_gene: TRBV24-1; j_gene: TRBJ2-7; abundance: NA; CDR3aa: CATRIARTGGLDEQYF; CDR3nt: TGTGCCACCAGGATAGCTCGGACAGGGGGCTTGGACGAGCAGTACTTC
d_gene: TRBD1; v_gene: TRBV4-2; j_gene: TRBJ1-6; abundance: NA; CDR3aa: CASSQGRTGEGSPLHF; CDR3nt: TGTGCCAGCAGCCAAGGGCGGACAGGAGAGGGTTCACCCCTCCACTTT
d_gene: NA; v_gene: TRBV20-1; j_gene: TRBJ2-1; abundance: many; CDR3aa: CSARVTAGKGHEQFF; CDR3nt: TGCAGTGCTAGAGTCACGGCAGGGAAGGGGCATGAGCAGTTCTTC
d_gene: TRBD2; v_gene: TRBV5-1; j_gene: TRBJ2-3; abundance: many; CDR3aa: CASSLVRGRAPDTQYF; CDR3nt: TGCGCCAGCAGCTTGGTACGCGGGAGGGCCCCAGATACGCAGTATTTT
d_gene: TRBD2; v_gene: TRBV15; j_gene: TRBJ2-7; abundance: NA; CDR3aa: CATSREKALAGGSEQYF; CDR3nt: TGTGCCACCAGCAGAGAAAAAGCCCTAGCGGGAGGGAGCGAGCAGTACTTC
d_gene: NA; v_gene: TRBV4-1; j_gene: TRBJ2-1; abundance: few; CDR3aa: CASSQVPRGSYNEQFF; CDR3nt: TGCGCCAGCAGCCAAGTTCCCAGGGGCTCCTACAATGAGCAGTTCTTC
d_gene: NA; v_gene: TRBV2; j_gene: TRBJ2-7; abundance: NA; CDR3aa: CASTPVATPYEQYF; CDR3nt: TGTGCCAGCACCCCTGTTGCAACACCCTACGAGCAGTACTTC
d_gene: NA; v_gene: TRBV6-1; j_gene: TRBJ1-2; abundance: many; CDR3aa: CASSPGRSYGYTF; CDR3nt: TGTGCCAGCAGCCCCGGACGGTCCTATGGCTACACCTTC
d_gene: TRBD2; v_gene: TRBV2; j_gene: TRBJ2-1; abundance: NA; CDR3aa: CASSEVPGLAGGSSYNEQFF; CDR3nt: TGTGCCAGCAGTGAAGTCCCGGGACTAGCGGGAGGGAGCTCCTACAATGAGCAGTTCTTC
d_gene: NA; v_gene: TRBV6-5; j_gene: TRBJ2-5; abundance: few; CDR3aa: CASSFRVEGETQYF; CDR3nt: TGTGCCAGCAGTTTCAGGGTGGAGGGGGAGACCCAGTACTTC
d_gene: NA; v_gene: TRBV27; j_gene: TRBJ2-1; abundance: NA; CDR3aa: CATRGEVYNEQFF; CDR3nt: TGTGCCACTCGGGGAGAAGTATACAATGAGCAGTTCTTC
d_gene: TRBD1; v_gene: TRBV29-1; j_gene: TRBJ1-4; abundance: many; CDR3aa: CSVAQGVGEKLFF; CDR3nt: TGCAGCGTTGCCCAGGGGGTAGGAGAAAAACTGTTTTTT
d_gene: NA; v_gene: TRBV7-2; j_gene: TRBJ2-1; abundance: few; CDR3aa: CASSLSWYNEQFF; CDR3nt: TGTGCCAGCAGCTTATCTTGGTACAATGAGCAGTTCTTC